Sequencing of this T cell receptor (beta chain) was carried out in a study of siplizumab effects on memory and regulatory T cells. About this clone: Its antigen is unidentified.

Some clones are missing from TCRdb's copy, which holds only in-frame ones; the method was immunoSEQ multiplex PCR. This sample has around 100,000 clones, with about nine tenths found just once. General study findings and limits: Phenotypic classification as naive or memory proved unattainable for roughly 75-96% of proliferating CD4+ or CD8+ clones. A major contribution to the alloresponse seemed to be made by naive T cells, which seemed more diverse than memory cells. Alloreactive CD4+ clones that could be mapped were on average approximately 69% Treg-derived with siplizumab, against less than 30% in controls.

The source material was non-Treg CD4+ T cells sorted from blood. This receptor was obtained from a human donor in good health.

The CDR3 region is CASSLGGAREQFF. CDR3 in DNA: TGTGCCAGCAGCTTAGGAGGCGCCCGCGAGCAGTTCTTC. The chain is built from TRBV7-9 and TRBJ2-1; unclear D gene. Trimming cost V 1 base and J 10 bases, with 11 bases left between them. The length of the CDR3 is 13 residues. CDR1 and CDR2 (germline): SEHNR, FQNEAQ (reference sequence).